A single sample is the source of the 22 T cell receptor beta chains below, sequenced in a study of blood T cell repertoires in COVID-19. Here immunoSEQ multiplex PCR was the method, and the copy in TCRdb shows in-frame clones only, minus some. The repertoire holds a few hundred thousand clones, with approximately 89% as singletons. The material sequenced was peripheral blood. These receptor sequences come from a man aged 40-50 years who had recovered from COVID-19.

The chain couples TRBV21-1 to TRBJ2-7; the listed D gene, TRBD2, was not tested against the DNA. TRBV21-1 is a listed pseudogene. The CDR3 is made up of 14 amino acids. The CDR3 DNA follows: TGTGCCAGCAGCAATCCGACTAGCGCCTACGAGCAGTACTTC. Amino acid sequence: CASSNPTSAYEQYF.

This chain joins TRBV15 and TRBJ1-1; perhaps TRBD1 as D (5 bases). Per germline, CDR1 LNHNV and CDR2 YYDKDF (reference sequence). The CDR3 consists of 14 residues. Deletions cut 8 bases from V and 1 base from J, with 14 bases between. The CDR3 reads CATSPGLGNTEAFF. CDR3 coding DNA: TGTGCCACCTCTCCGGGACTGGGGAACACTGAAGCTTTCTTT.

The genes are TRBV3-1 (or the pseudogene TRBV3-2) and TRBJ1-2; maybe TRBD1 (6 bases). Trimming shortened V by 0 bases and J by 5 bases, and 10 bases separated the two germline ends. This CDR3 spans 14 amino acids. Germline CDR1 reads LGHDT; CDR2 reads YNNKEL (reference sequence). The CDR3 region has the DNA TGTGCCAGCAGCCAAGAGGGGGGGGCATATGGCTACACCTTC. Residues: CASSQEGGAYGYTF.

CDR3 nucleotide sequence: TGTGCCAGCAGCCATCGGGGAAGGGCGAACACCGGGGAGCTGTTTTTT. This sequence encodes CASSHRGRANTGELFF. This chain uses TRBV27 with TRBJ2-2, with D maybe TRBD2 (5 bases). The germline V gene has CDR1 MNHEY and CDR2 SMNVEV (reference sequence). V was clipped by 6 bases and J by 0 bases, with 14 bases between them. The CDR3 sequence is 16 residues long.

The chain employs TRBV11-3 and TRBJ2-7; possibly TRBD1 for D (5 bases). This CDR3 is 14 amino acids long. Trimming pared 5 bases from V and 5 bases from J, leaving 16 bases between. Germline values: CDR1 SGHNT, CDR2 YENEEA. The CDR3 DNA reads TGTGCCAGCAGCCCCCAAGGGGCTATAGACGAGCAGTACTTC. It codes for CASSPQGAIDEQYF.

This clone has just a few counts. This chain uses TRBV12-2 with TRBJ2-1; TRBD2, the table's D call, was not compared with the DNA. TRBV12-2 is noted as a pseudogene. The CDR3 totals 15 residues. For the CDR3, the DNA is TGTGCAAGTCGCTTAGGAGGGAGGGGATACAATGAGCAGTTCTTC. It is translated as CASRLGGRGYNEQFF.

The chain recombines TRBV4-3 with TRBJ2-7; 8 bases line up with TRBD1. CDR1 LGHNA and CDR2 YSLEER come from the germline V gene. This CDR3 spans 15 amino acids. The J segment lost 2 bases and the V segment lost 0 bases, leaving 3 bases of the junction unmatched. Here the CDR3 DNA reads TGCGCCAGCAGCCAAGATTGGGGACAGGCCTACGAGCAGTACTTC. Protein: CASSQDWGQAYEQYF.

The chain employs TRBV25-1 and TRBJ2-1, with D possibly TRBD1 on 6 matching bases. V was shortened by 6 bases and J by 0 bases, with 18 bases between the two germline ends. The CDR3 is 17 residues long. Germline V lookup: CDR1 MGHDK, CDR2 SYGVNS. CDR3 DNA sequence: TGTGCCAGCAGCTCATCCGGGGACACCCGCTCCTACAATGAGCAGTTCTTC. Protein product: CASSSSGDTRSYNEQFF.

This clone showed up just a few times. This rearrangement joins TRBV4-3 to TRBJ1-4; 9 positions match TRBD1. CDR1 and CDR2 from the germline V gene are LGHNA and YSLEER. The CDR3 extends over 17 amino acids. V dropped 5 bases and J dropped 3; count of bases not matched to a gene: 10. CDR3 in amino acids: CASSSWTGVGANEKLFF. The DNA for the CDR3 is TGCGCCAGCAGCAGCTGGACAGGGGTGGGGGCTAATGAAAAACTGTTTTTT.

The CDR3: CASSYIGGTNTGELFF. In DNA, the CDR3 is TGTGCCAGCAGTTACATAGGAGGGACGAACACCGGGGAGCTGTTTTTT. The V call is TRBV6-2 or TRBV6-3, the J call TRBJ2-2; D possibly corresponds to TRBD2 (6 bases). CDR3 length: 16 amino acids. In germline, CDR1 is MNHEY, CDR2 SVGEGT. The germline V and J ends were trimmed by 2 bases and 0 bases, with 10 bases remaining between them.

The rearrangement uses TRBV6-5 and TRBJ2-7; D perhaps matches TRBD2 (5 bases). This CDR3 is 15 amino acids long. The germline V gene has CDR1 MNHEY and CDR2 SVGAGI. V was cut by 3 bases and J by 2 bases, with 14 bases left in between. As DNA, the CDR3 is TGTGCCAGCAGTTATTCAACTAGTTCCGCCTACGAGCAGTACTTC. As protein: CASSYSTSSAYEQYF.

The V and J genes are TRBV29-1 and TRBJ1-2, with D perhaps matching TRBD1 (5 bases). V was trimmed by 4 bases and J by 4 bases, leaving 19 bases between them. Germline loops: CDR1 SQVTM, CDR2 ANQGSEA. The CDR3 sequence is 15 residues long. This chain's CDR3 is CSVGLKAGEGYGYTF. CDR3 DNA sequence: TGCAGCGTTGGTCTGAAGGCGGGGGAAGGCTATGGCTACACCTTC.

A few counts support this clone. This chain links TRBV6-5 with TRBJ1-6, with TRBD1 as a possible D gene (5 bases). The CDR3 contains 13 residues. The germline V gene has CDR1 MNHEY and CDR2 SVGAGI. V lost 9 bases, J lost 5 bases, and 11 bases lay in between. In DNA form, the CDR3 reads TGTGCCAGTTTAAGGGGAAATAATTCACCCCTCCACTTT. Amino acid sequence: CASLRGNNSPLHF.

This CDR3 is CASSLNIPECSYNEQFF. The CDR3 DNA follows: TGTGCCAGCAGCCTTAATATCCCGGAGTGCTCCTACAATGAGCAGTTCTTC. The gene calls are TRBV7-3 and TRBJ2-1; D gene unclear. Trimming shortened V by 5 bases and J by 0 bases, and 17 bases separated the two germline ends. This CDR3 spans 17 amino acids. CDR1 and CDR2 (germline): SGHTA, FQGTGA.

The chain is built from TRBV5-1 and TRBJ2-7, with TRBD2 matching over 7 bases. The germline gives CDR1 SGHRS, CDR2 YFSETQ. J was trimmed by 6 bases and V by 3 bases; bases with no gene match: 21. The CDR3 runs 18 residues. For the CDR3, the DNA is TGCGCCAGCAGCTGGGACCGGGACTACCAAATCCGCGACACCGAGCAGTACTTC. It is translated as CASSWDRDYQIRDTEQYF.

The rearrangement joins TRBV5-6 to TRBJ2-7; TRBD2 matches 8 bases. The CDR3 has 14 amino acids. Trimming removed 4 bases from V and 1 base from J; junction bases left unmatched: 4. The germline CDR1 and CDR2 sequences are SGHDT and YYEEEE. CDR3 region: CASSIGGASYEQYF. In nucleotides, the CDR3 is TGTGCCAGCAGCATCGGGGGGGCTTCCTACGAGCAGTACTTC.

J is TRBJ2-1 and V is TRBV2, with 14 bases that match TRBD2. In germline, CDR1 is SNHLY, CDR2 FYNNEI. The CDR3 spans 15 residues. The V and J ends lost 6 bases and 6 bases, in that order; junction bases with no gene match: 4. DNA of the CDR3: TGTGCCAGCAGGGGGACTAGCGGGAGTCCCAATGAGCAGTTCTTC. Its protein is CASRGTSGSPNEQFF.

The gene calls are TRBV9 and TRBJ2-7; TRBD1 matches at 11 bases. Losses at the gene ends were 4 bases for V and 6 bases for J; bases not matched to a gene: 6. Germline CDR1 and CDR2: SGDLS and YYNGEE. The CDR3 contains 14 residues. The CDR3 region is CASSPRTGGVEQYF. The CDR3 nucleotides are TGTGCCAGCAGCCCCCGGACAGGGGGCGTCGAGCAGTACTTC. Using reference TRBV9 and TRBJ2-7 for the parts outside the CDR3, the full variable domain is DSGVTQTPKHLITATGQRVTLRCSPRSGDLSVYWYQQSLDQGLQFLIQYYNGEERAKGNILERFSAQQFPDLHSELNLSSLELGDSALYFCASSPRTGGVEQYFGPGTRLTVT.

The chain employs TRBV2 and TRBJ2-3, with a weak D call TRBD2 (6 bases). Germline V gene lookup returns CDR1 SNHLY and CDR2 FYNNEI. The CDR3 covers 14 residues. V lost 6 bases and J lost 5, with 15 bases in between. The CDR3 protein is CASREWTNGDTQYF. CDR3 sequence (DNA): TGTGCCAGCAGGGAGTGGACTAACGGAGATACGCAGTATTTT.

The chain uses TRBV7-8 and TRBJ1-2; tentative D call: TRBD1 (6 bases). Trimming stripped 5 bases from V and 3 bases from J, with 13 bases between. This CDR3 is 14 amino acids long. Germline CDR1 is SGHVS and CDR2 is FQNEAQ. The CDR3 sequence is CASSLRGLDYGYTF. The CDR3 region has the DNA TGTGCCAGCAGCCTAAGGGGGTTGGACTATGGCTACACCTTC.

This sequence joins TRBV27 and TRBJ2-1; 10 bases align to TRBD2. The CDR3 contains 15 residues. V was clipped by 5 bases and J by 7 bases; unmatched bases: 8. Germline lookup yields CDR1 MNHEY and CDR2 SMNVEV (reference sequence). CDR3: CASSQTGTSVNEQFF. As DNA, the CDR3 is TGTGCCAGCAGTCAGACCGGGACTAGCGTTAATGAGCAGTTCTTC.

The chain carries TRBV15 and TRBJ2-1; 10 nucleotides line up with TRBD2. V shed 3 bases and J 3 bases; nucleotides not matched to a gene: 2. In germline, CDR1 is LNHNV, CDR2 YYDKDF (reference sequence). The CDR3 has 15 residues. CDR3 bases: TGTGCCACCAGCAGCAAGCGGGAGGGCTACAATGAGCAGTTCTTC. It yields the protein CATSSKREGYNEQFF.